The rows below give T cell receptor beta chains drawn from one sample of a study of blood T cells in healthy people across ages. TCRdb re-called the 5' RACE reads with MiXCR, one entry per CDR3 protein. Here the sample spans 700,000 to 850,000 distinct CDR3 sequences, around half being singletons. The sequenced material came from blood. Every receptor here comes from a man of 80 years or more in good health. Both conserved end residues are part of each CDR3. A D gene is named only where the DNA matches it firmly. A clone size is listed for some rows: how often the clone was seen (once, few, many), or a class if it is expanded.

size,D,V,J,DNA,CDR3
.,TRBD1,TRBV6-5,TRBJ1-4,TGTGCCAGCAGTCCGGGACAGACTTATGAAAAACTGTTTTTT,CASSPGQTYEKLFF
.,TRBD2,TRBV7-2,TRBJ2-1,TGTGCCAGCAGCCCCAGCGGGGGAGACTACAATGAGCAGTTCTTC,CASSPSGGDYNEQFF
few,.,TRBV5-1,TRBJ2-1,TGCGCCAGCAGCCCCCAACTGGGGGGCTACAATGAGCAGTTCTTC,CASSPQLGGYNEQFF
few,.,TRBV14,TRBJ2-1,TGTGCCAGCAGCCAAGGCTCCTTCGTCCGGGACCCCTACAATGAGCAGTTCTTC,CASSQGSFVRDPYNEQFF
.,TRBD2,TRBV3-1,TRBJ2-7,TGTGCCAGCAGCCAAGAGGGACTAACATTGCGGGGAGCCAATGAGCAGTACTTC,CASSQEGLTLRGANEQYF
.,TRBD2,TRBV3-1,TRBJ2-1,TGTGCCAGCAGCCAAACCGGCGGTAGCGGGAGAGGGGAGCCCTACAATGAGCAGTTCTTC,CASSQTGGSGRGEPYNEQFF
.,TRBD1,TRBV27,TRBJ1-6,TGTGCCAGCAAAATAGGGACAGCTTCACCCCTCCACTTT,CASKIGTASPLHF
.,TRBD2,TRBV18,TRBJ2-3,TGTGCCAGCTCACCAAGCGGGAGCAGAACAGATACGCAGTATTTT,CASSPSGSRTDTQYF
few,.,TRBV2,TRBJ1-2,TGTGCCAGCAGTGAACACTATGGCTACACCTTC,CASSEHYGYTF
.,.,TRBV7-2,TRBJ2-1,TGTGCCAGCAGTTTTCTGGGGTCCTACAATGAGCAGTTCTTC,CASSFLGSYNEQFF
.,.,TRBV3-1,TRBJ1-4,TGTGCCAGCAGCCAACGACAGAACAATGAAAAACTGTTTTTT,CASSQRQNNEKLFF
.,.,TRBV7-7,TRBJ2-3,TGTGCTAGCAGCTTATACGGTGTGGTGGCAGGGCGCACAGATACGCAGTATTTT,CASSLYGVVAGRTDTQYF
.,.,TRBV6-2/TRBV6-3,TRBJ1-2,TGTGCCAGCAGTTACTCGACGATTGGCTACACCTTC,CASSYSTIGYTF
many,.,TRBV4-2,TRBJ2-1,TGTGCCAGCAGCCAAGATCGACTAGTTTACAATGAGCAGTTCTTC,CASSQDRLVYNEQFF
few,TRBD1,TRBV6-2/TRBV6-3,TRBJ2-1,TGTGCCAGCAGTCCCGGGACAGGGGATTACAATGAGCAGTTCTTC,CASSPGTGDYNEQFF
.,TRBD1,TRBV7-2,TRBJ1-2,TGTGCCAGCAGCTTAGGTCCGGGACAGGGGGGCACTAACTATGGCTACACCTTC,CASSLGPGQGGTNYGYTF
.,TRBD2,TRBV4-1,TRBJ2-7,TGCGCCAGCAGCCATGGACTAGCGTACGAGCAGTACTTC,CASSHGLAYEQYF
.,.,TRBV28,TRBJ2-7,TGTGCCAGCAGGAGTCCCCCGAGGGGCCAATACGAGCAGTACTTC,CASRSPPRGQYEQYF
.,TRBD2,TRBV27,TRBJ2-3,TGTGCCAGCAGTCGGGGGGAGGGATTTACGCAGTATTTT,CASSRGEGFTQYF
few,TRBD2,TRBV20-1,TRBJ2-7,TGCAGTGCCTCGGGACTAGCGGGAGCCCACGAGCAGTACTTC,CSASGLAGAHEQYF
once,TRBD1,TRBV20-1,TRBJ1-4,TGCAGTGCAAGACAGGGGGGCTATGAAAAACTGTTTTTT,CSARQGGYEKLFF
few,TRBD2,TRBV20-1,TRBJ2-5,TGCAGTGCCAAACTAGGTGGGGGGGGGACCCAGTACTTC,CSAKLGGGGTQYF
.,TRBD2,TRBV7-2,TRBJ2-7,TGTGCCAGCAGCAATGGACTAGCCTTATCCTACGAGCAGTACTTC,CASSNGLALSYEQYF
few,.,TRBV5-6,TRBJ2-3,TGTGCCAGCAGCTTCGGGACAACTAGCACAGATACGCAGTATTTT,CASSFGTTSTDTQYF
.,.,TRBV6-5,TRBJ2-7,TGTGCCAGCAGTTACCGGGACTCCTACTCCTACGAGCAGTACTTC,CASSYRDSYSYEQYF
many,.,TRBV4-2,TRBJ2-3,TGTGCCAGCAGCCAAGGGGACACCACAGATACGCAGTATTTT,CASSQGDTTDTQYF
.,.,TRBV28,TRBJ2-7,TGTGCCGGCAGCCATCGGGACGACACCTACGAGCAGTACTTC,CAGSHRDDTYEQYF
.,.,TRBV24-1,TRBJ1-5,TGTGCCACCAGTGAGGAGGGCGGGCAGCCCCAGCATTTT,CATSEEGGQPQHF
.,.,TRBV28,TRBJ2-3,TGTGCCAGCAGTCTTGGGACGACCAGTACGCAGTATTTT,CASSLGTTSTQYF
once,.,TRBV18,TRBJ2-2,TGTGCCAGCTCACCAGTGACAGCGAACACCGGGGAGCTGTTTTTT,CASSPVTANTGELFF
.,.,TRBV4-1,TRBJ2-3,TGCGCCAGCAGCCAAGTCGCCCCAGATACGCAGTATTTT,CASSQVAPDTQYF
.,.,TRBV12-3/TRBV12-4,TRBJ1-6,TGTGCCAGCAGCCCCGACCCCGGGCCGGAAAATTCACCCCTCCACTTT,CASSPDPGPENSPLHF
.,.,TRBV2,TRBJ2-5,TGTGCCAGCAGTGACCTTGGCCAGAGGGAGACCCAGTACTTC,CASSDLGQRETQYF